The entry below gives a single T cell receptor beta chain sequence along with its context. This sample was included in a study of T-cell reconstitution after alpha-beta-depleted transplantation in children. Preparation of the TCRbeta library used unique molecular identifiers. TCRdb re-called the PCR reads with MiXCR, one entry per CDR3 protein. The sample holds around 700,000 distinct CDR3 sequences, about 12% seen once. The origin of this receptor is a girl aged 2-10 years with congenital amegakaryocytic thrombocytopenia, due to receive a stem cell transplant. Source: PBMCs, taken before TCRalphabeta/CD19-depleted stem cell transplant.

This CDR3 is CASSGTGTPTSVYGYTF. CDR3 DNA: TGCGCCAGCAGCGGGACAGGAACCCCTACTAGCGTCTATGGCTACACCTTC. This rearrangement joins TRBV10-2 to TRBJ1-2; 8 bases are a match to TRBD1. CDR1 and CDR2 from the germline V gene are WSHSY and SAAADI. Trimming removed 6 bases from V and 4 bases from J; junction bases left unmatched: 16. The CDR3 is 17 amino acids.